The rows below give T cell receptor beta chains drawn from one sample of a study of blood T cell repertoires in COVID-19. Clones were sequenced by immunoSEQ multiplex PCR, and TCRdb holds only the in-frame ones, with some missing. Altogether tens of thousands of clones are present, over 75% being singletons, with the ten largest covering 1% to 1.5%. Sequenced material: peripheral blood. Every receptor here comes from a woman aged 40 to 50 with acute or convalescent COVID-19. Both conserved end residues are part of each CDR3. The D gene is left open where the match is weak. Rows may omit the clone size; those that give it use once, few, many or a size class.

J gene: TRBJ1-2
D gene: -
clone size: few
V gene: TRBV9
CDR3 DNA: TGTGCCAGCAGCGAGGCGTCGGGGGGCTCAAGTGGCTACACCTTC
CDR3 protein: CASSEASGGSSGYTF

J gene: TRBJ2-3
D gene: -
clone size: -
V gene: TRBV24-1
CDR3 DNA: TGTGCCACCAGTGTTGGCCACCTCGATACGCAGTATTTT
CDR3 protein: CATSVGHLDTQYF

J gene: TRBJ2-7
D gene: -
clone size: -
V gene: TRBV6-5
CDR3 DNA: TGTGCCAGCAGTCCGTCTAACTACGAGCAGTACTTC
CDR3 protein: CASSPSNYEQYF

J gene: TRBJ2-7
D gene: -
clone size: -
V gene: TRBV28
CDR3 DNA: TGTGCCAGCAGTTTATTTCGGGGAGGCTACGAGCAGTACTTC
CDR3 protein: CASSLFRGGYEQYF

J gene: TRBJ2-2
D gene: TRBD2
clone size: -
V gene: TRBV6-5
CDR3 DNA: TGTGCCAGCAGTTTAAGGACTAGCGGGGGGGCCGGGGAGCTGTTTTTT
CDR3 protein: CASSLRTSGGAGELFF

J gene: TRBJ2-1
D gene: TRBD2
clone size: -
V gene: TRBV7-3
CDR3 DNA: TGTGCCAGCAGCTTAAGAGGGACTAGCGGGAGGGCCTTTGACAATGAGCAGTTCTTC
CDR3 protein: CASSLRGTSGRAFDNEQFF

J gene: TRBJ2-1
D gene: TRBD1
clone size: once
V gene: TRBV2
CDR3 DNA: TGTGCCAGCCTGACAGGGTCTGGTAATGAGCAGTTCTTC
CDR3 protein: CASLTGSGNEQFF

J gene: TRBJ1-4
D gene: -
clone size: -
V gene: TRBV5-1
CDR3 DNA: TGCGCCAGCAGCTTGAACAGACAGGCAACTAATGAAAAACTGTTTTTT
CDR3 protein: CASSLNRQATNEKLFF

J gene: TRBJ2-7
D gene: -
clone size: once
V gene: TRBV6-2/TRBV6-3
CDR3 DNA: TGTGCCAGCAGCGATCCTATGCCCTACGAGCAGTACTTC
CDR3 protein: CASSDPMPYEQYF

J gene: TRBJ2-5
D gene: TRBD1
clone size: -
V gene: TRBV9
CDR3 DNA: TGTGCCAGCAGCGTACCGACAGGGGGCCAAGAGACCCAGTACTTC
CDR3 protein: CASSVPTGGQETQYF

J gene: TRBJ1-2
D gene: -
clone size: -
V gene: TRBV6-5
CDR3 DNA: TGTGCCACCGGGGAGCTAGGCTATGGCTACACCTTC
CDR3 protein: CATGELGYGYTF

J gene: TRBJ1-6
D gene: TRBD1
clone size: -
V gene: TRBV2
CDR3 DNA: TGTGCCAGCAGTGGGGACAGGGTAGGTTCACCCCTCCACTTT
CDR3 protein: CASSGDRVGSPLHF

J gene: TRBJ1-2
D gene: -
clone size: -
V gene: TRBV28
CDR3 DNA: TGTGCCAGCAGTGTCCCGCGGGGTTATGGCTACACCTTC
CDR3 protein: CASSVPRGYGYTF

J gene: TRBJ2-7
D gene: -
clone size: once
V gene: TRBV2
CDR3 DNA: TGTGCCAGCAGGCCCACGAGGGTAGGTGAGCAGTACTTC
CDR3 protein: CASRPTRVGEQYF

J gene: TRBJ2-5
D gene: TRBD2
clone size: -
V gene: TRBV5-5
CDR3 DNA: TGTGCCAGCAGCCCTGGGACTAGCGGGACTCAAGAGACCCAGTACTTC
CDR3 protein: CASSPGTSGTQETQYF

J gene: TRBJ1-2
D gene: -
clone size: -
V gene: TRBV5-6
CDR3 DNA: TGTGCCAGCAGCTCCCTGGGGAGTTGGGCTAACTATGGCTACACCTTC
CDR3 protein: CASSSLGSWANYGYTF

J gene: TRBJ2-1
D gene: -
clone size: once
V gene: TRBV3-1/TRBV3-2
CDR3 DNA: TGTGCCAGCAGCCAGCCAACTCCAAATGAGCAGTTCTTC
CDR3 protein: CASSQPTPNEQFF

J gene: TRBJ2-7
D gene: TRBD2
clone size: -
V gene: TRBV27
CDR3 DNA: TGTGCCAGCAGTTCATCCCCAGGACTAGCGGGGTCTGGATCCTACGAGCAGTACTTC
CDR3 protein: CASSSSPGLAGSGSYEQYF

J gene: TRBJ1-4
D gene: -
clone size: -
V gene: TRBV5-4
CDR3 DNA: TGTGCCAGCAGCTTGGCGGCAGGGGCTAATGAAAAACTGTTTTTT
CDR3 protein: CASSLAAGANEKLFF

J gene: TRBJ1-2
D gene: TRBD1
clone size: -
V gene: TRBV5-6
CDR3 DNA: TGTGCCAGCAGCTTGCCAGCTCAGACAGGGGGGAACTATGGCTACACCTTC
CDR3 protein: CASSLPAQTGGNYGYTF

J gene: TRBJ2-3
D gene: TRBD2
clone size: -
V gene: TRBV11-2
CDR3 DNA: TGTGCCAGCAGTCCACGTGGGGTAGCGGGGGGGTCTCGCACGCAGTATTTT
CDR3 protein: CASSPRGVAGGSRTQYF

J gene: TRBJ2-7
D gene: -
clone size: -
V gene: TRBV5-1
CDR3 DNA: TGCGCCAGCAGCTTGGAGGGGGACTACTCCTACGAGCAGTACTTC
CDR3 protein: CASSLEGDYSYEQYF

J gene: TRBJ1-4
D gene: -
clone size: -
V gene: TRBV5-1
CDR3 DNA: TGCGCCAGCAGCTTTGGAGGGTCGACTAATGAAAAACTGTTTTTT
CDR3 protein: CASSFGGSTNEKLFF

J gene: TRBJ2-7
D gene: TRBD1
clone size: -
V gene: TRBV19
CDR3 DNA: TGTGCCAGTAGTATGGGACAGGGCTCCTACGAGCAGTACTTC
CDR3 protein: CASSMGQGSYEQYF

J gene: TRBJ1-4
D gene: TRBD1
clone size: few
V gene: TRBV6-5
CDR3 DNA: TGTGCCAGCAGTAAACAGGGGGGAAAACTGTTTTTT
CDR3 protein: CASSKQGGKLFF

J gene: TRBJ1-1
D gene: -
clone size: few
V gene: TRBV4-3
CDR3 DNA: TGCGCCAGCAGCCAAACTGTAAGCTCTGAAGCTTTCTTT
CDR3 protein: CASSQTVSSEAFF

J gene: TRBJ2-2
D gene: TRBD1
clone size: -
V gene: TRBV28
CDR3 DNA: TGTGCCAGCAGTTTAGCCTCCCTAGACAGGGGGATCGGGGAGCTGTTTTTT
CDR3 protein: CASSLASLDRGIGELFF

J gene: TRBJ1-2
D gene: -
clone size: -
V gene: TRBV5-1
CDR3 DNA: TGCGCCAGCAGCTTAGCCCAGGACTATGGCTACACCTTC
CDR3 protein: CASSLAQDYGYTF

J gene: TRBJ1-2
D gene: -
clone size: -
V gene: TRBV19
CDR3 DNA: TGTGCCAGTAGTTCAACGGGAAGAAATGGTGGCTACACCTTC
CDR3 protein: CASSSTGRNGGYTF

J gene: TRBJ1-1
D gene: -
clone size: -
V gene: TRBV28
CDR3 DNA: TGTGCCAGCAGTCCCCCAGGAGGTAGGACTGAAGCTTTCTTT
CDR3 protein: CASSPPGGRTEAFF

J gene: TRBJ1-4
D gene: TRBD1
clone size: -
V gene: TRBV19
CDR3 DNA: TGTGCCAGTAGTATGGGACAGGGGGATGAAAAACTGTTTTTT
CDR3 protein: CASSMGQGDEKLFF

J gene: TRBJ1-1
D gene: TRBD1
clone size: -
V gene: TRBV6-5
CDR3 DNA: TGTGCCAGCAGAGCTGGGACAGTACGAAACACTGAAGCTTTCTTT
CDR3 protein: CASRAGTVRNTEAFF

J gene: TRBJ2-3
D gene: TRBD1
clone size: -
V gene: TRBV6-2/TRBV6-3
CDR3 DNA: TGTGCCAGCAGTGGGACAGGGGGCGCAGATACGCAGTATTTT
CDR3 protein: CASSGTGGADTQYF

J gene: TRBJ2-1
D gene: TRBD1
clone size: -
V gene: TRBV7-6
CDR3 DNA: TGTGCCAGCAGCGCTGGACAGGGGGCTGGCAATGAGCAGTTCTTC
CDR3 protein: CASSAGQGAGNEQFF

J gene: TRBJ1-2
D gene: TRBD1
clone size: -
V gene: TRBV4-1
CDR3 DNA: TGCGCCAGCAGCCAAGGCCTCGGACAGGGTAATGGCTACACCTTC
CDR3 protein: CASSQGLGQGNGYTF

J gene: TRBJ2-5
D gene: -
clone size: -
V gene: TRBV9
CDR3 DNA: TGTGCCAGCAGCCCTCCCCCGGGGGAGTATAGGTTCGAGACCCAGTACTTC
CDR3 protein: CASSPPPGEYRFETQYF

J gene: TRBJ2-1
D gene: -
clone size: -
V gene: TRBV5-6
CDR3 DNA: TGTGCCAGCAGCCCCCTGGGGGCCCCCTCCTACAATGAGCAGTTCTTC
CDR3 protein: CASSPLGAPSYNEQFF

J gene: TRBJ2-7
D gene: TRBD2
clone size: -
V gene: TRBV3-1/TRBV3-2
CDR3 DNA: TGTGCCAGCAGCCAAGATCAGGGTGTGATACTAGCGGGAGGTTCGAGGACCTACGAGCAGTACTTC
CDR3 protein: CASSQDQGVILAGGSRTYEQYF

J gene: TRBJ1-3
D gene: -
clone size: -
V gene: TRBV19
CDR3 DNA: TGTGCCAGTAGAAGGGGGAACAGGATCTCTGGAAACACCATATATTTT
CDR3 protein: CASRRGNRISGNTIYF

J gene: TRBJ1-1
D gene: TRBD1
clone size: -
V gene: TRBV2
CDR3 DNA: TGTGCCAGCAGGCGACAGGGTACAGCTTTCTTT
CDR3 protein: CASRRQGTAFF

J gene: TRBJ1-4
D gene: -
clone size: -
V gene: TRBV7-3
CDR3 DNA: TGTGCCAGCAGCTTACGTCCCGGGACTAATGAAAAACTGTTTTTT
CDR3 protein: CASSLRPGTNEKLFF

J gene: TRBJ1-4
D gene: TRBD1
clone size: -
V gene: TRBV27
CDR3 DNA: TGTGCCAGCAGTTTCCAGGGGGCAGGGAATGAAAAACTGTTTTTT
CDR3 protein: CASSFQGAGNEKLFF

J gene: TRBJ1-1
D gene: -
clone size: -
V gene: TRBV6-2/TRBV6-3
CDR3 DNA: TGTGCCAGCAGCCCAGCCACGAACACTGAAGCTTTCTTT
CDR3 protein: CASSPATNTEAFF

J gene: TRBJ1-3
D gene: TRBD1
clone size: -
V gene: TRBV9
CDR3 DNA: TGTGCCAGCAGCGACGACAGGGTCTCTGGAAACACCATATATTTT
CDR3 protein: CASSDDRVSGNTIYF

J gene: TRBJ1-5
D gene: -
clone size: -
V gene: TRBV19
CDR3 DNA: TGTGCCAGTAGTATTCTCGATCAGCCCCAGCATTTT
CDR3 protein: CASSILDQPQHF

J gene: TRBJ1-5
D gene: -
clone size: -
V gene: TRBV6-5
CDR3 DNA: TGTGCCAGCAGTCAAAAGGGGGGGGCGAGTCAGCCCCAGCATTTT
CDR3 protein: CASSQKGGASQPQHF

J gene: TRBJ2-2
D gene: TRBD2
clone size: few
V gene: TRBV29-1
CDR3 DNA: TGCAGCGTAGAAAGTGGGACTAGCGGGGCCGGGGAGCTGTTTTTT
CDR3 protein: CSVESGTSGAGELFF

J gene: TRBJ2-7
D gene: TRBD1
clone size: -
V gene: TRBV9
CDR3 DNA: TGTGCCAGCAGCCCCGGGACAGGAGGATTATACGAGCAGTACTTC
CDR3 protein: CASSPGTGGLYEQYF

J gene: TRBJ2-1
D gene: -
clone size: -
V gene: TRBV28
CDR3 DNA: TGTGCCAGCAGTCTGATGGACAGCGGATCCTACAATGAGCAGTTCTTC
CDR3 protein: CASSLMDSGSYNEQFF

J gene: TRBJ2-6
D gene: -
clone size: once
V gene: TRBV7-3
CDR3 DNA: TGTGCCAGCAGCTTGGACAGAGACTCTGGGGCCAACGTCCTGACTTTC
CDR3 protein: CASSLDRDSGANVLTF

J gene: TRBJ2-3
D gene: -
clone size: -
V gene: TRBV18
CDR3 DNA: TGTGCCAGCTCACCCCTTCCTAGCAGCACAGATACGCAGTATTTT
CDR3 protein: CASSPLPSSTDTQYF

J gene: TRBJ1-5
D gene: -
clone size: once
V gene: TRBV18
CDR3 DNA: TGTGCCAGCTCACCAGTGGCAGGCAATCAGCCCCAGCATTTT
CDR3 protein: CASSPVAGNQPQHF

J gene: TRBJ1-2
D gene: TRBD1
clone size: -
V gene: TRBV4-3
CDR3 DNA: TGCGCCAGCAGCCAAGAATCCACTAGGACAGGGGAGGGCTACACCTTC
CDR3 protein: CASSQESTRTGEGYTF

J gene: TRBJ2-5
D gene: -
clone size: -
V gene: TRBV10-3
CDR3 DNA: TGTGCCATCAGTGAGAACAGCCAAGAGACCCAGTACTTC
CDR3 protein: CAISENSQETQYF

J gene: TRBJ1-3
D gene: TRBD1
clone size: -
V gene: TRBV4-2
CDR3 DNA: TGTGCCAGCAGCCAAGACGACAGGGCTGGAAACACCATATATTTT
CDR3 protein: CASSQDDRAGNTIYF

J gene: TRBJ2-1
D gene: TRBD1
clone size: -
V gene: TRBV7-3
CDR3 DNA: TGTGCCAGCAGCAATACGCGCCCGGGACAGAGCTCCTACAATGAGCAGTTCTTC
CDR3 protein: CASSNTRPGQSSYNEQFF

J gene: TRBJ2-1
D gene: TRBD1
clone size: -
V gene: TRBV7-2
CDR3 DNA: TGTGCCAGCAGCCCTAGGGCAAGAGGACAGGGGGCGCCTAATGAGCAGTTCTTC
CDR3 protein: CASSPRARGQGAPNEQFF

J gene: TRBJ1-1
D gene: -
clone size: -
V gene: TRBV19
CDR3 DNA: TGTGCCAGTAGTCCCCCGGACAGTGTTGGAATTACTGAAGCTTTCTTT
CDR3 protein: CASSPPDSVGITEAFF

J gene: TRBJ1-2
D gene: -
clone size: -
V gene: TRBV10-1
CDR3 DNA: TGCGCCAGCAGTGAGGCGGAGAGCTATGGCTACACCTTC
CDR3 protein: CASSEAESYGYTF